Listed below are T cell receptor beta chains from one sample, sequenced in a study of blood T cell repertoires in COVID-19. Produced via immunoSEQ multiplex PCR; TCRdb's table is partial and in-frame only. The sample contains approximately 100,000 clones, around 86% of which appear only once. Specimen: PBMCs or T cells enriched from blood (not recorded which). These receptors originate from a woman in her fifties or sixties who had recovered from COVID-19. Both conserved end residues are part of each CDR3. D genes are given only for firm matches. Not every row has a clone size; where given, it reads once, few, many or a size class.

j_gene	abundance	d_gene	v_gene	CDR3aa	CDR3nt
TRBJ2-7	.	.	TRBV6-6	CASIQMSGGWDEQYF	TGTGCCAGCATCCAAATGTCGGGGGGCTGGGACGAGCAGTACTTC
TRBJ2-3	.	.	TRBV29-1	CSVLSGADTQYF	TGCAGCGTCCTTTCGGGGGCAGATACGCAGTATTTT
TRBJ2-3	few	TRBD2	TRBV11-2	CASSAHPGGPDTQYF	TGTGCCAGCAGCGCCCACCCGGGAGGGCCGGATACGCAGTATTTT
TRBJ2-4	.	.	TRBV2	CASSEARAQNIQYF	TGTGCCAGCAGTGAGGCCAGGGCGCAAAACATTCAGTACTTC
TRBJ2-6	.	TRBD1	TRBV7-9	CASSYRDRVSGANVLTF	TGTGCCAGCAGTTACCGGGACAGGGTATCTGGGGCCAACGTCCTGACTTTC
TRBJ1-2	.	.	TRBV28	CASSLETGGPGRSYGYTF	TGTGCCAGCAGTTTGGAGACAGGCGGTCCTGGTCGGAGCTATGGCTACACCTTC
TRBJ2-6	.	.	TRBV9	CASSVGGGSGANVLTF	TGTGCCAGCAGCGTAGGAGGGGGATCTGGGGCCAACGTCCTGACTTTC
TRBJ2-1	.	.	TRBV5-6	CASSLLSGGQLGEQFF	TGTGCCAGCAGCTTGCTTTCCGGGGGGCAATTGGGTGAGCAGTTCTTC
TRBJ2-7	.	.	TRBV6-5	CASSYSAGAYEQYF	TGTGCCAGCAGTTACTCGGCAGGTGCCTACGAGCAGTACTTC
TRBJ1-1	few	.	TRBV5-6	CASSLGSGENTEAFF	TGTGCCAGCAGCTTGGGTTCAGGGGAGAACACTGAAGCTTTCTTT
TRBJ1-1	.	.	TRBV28	CASSLMGRKDTEAFF	TGTGCCAGCAGTTTAATGGGGCGTAAAGACACTGAAGCTTTCTTT
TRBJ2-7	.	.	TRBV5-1	CASSLLRGGSNEQYF	TGCGCCAGCAGCTTGCTACGTGGGGGGAGTAACGAGCAGTACTTC
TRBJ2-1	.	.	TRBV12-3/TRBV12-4	CASTDAGNEQFF	TGTGCCAGCACCGACGCGGGGAATGAGCAGTTCTTC
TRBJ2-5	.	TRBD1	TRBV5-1	CASSLTGVETQYF	TGCGCCAGCAGCTTAACAGGGGTCGAGACCCAGTACTTC
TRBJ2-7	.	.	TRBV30	CACSREWYEQYF	TGTGCCTGCTCGAGGGAATGGTACGAGCAGTACTTC
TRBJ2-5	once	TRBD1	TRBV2	CASRGDRTQETQYF	TGTGCCAGCAGGGGGGACAGAACCCAAGAGACCCAGTACTTC
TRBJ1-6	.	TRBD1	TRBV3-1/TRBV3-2	CASSHGQGVDSPLHF	TGTGCCAGCAGCCATGGTCAGGGGGTGGATTCACCCCTCCACTTT
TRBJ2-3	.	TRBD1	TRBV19	CAATRTGSTDTQYF	TGTGCCGCGACCAGGACAGGCAGCACAGATACGCAGTATTTT
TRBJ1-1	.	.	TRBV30	CAWSKLDSSRAFF	TGTGCCTGGAGTAAGTTAGACAGTAGCCGAGCTTTCTTT
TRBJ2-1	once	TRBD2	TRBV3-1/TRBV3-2	CASSRAGGGSYNEQFF	TGTGCCAGCAGCCGGGCTGGGGGGGGCTCCTACAATGAGCAGTTCTTC
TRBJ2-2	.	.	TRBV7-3	CASSLLGAGSTGELFF	TGTGCCAGCAGCTTACTTGGGGCAGGGTCAACCGGGGAGCTGTTTTTT